The clone carrying this T cell receptor (beta chain) occurred once. The target antigen is unknown. The sampling schedule covered blood at baseline, cycle 4 day 1, and cycle 7 day 1. These data belong to a study of OX40 agonist ivuxolimab in advanced cancers. The overall study: The dose-escalation cohort had hepatocellular carcinoma, melanoma, renal cell or head and neck cancer. Study outcomes and limitations: Still undetermined is the antigen specificity of the expanded peripheral T cells. CD8+ T cells (on average) carried more expanded clones than CD4+ T cells.

The protocol was immunoSEQ multiplex PCR, while the TCRdb copy is restricted to in-frame clones and leaves out a portion. The sample shows about 110,000 clones, roughly 90% of them seen only once. Trimming cost V 2 bases and J 0 bases, with 8 bases left between them. This CDR3 region has 15 residues. Germline V gene lookup returns CDR1 MDHEN and CDR2 SYDVKM. V and J are TRBV28 and TRBJ1-5; D is unclear. The TCR sequence derives from an adult with an advanced solid tumor such as melanoma, head and neck, liver or kidney cancer. Sequences were derived from CD4+ or CD8+ T cells sorted from blood, sampled in a trial of the OX40 agonist ivuxolimab. This chain's CDR3 is CASSLMSGSNQPQHF. The CDR3 bases are TGTGCCAGCAGTTTAATGTCAGGTAGCAATCAGCCCCAGCATTTT.